The source of this T cell receptor beta chain is a study of shared clonotypes between healthy human individuals. At the level of the study: With ages of 18 to 49, the donors were two women and a few men. Study-wide results and caveats: Despite large depth, rarefaction showed incomplete sorted-subset sequencing. An expected dependence of interdonor clonotype sharing on sequencing depth was noted.

Trimming cost V 4 bases and J 7 bases, with 13 bases left between them. Germline CDR1 SGHDN, CDR2 FVKESK. CDR3 length equals 13 residues. Assay: immunoSEQ multiplex PCR; the TCRdb copy retains only in-frame clones and omits some. The table lists just under 350,000 clones, roughly 80% of them singletons. This clone was seen a handful of times. Its antigen is not known. Sequencing was done on a sample of memory CD4+ T cells sorted from blood. Sample subset: CD45RA-negative fraction. This TCR came from a young man in good health. The rearrangement uses TRBV14 and TRBJ2-5; a possible D gene is TRBD2 (6 bases). CDR3 amino acids: CASSPRLEGTQYF. The CDR3 bases are TGTGCCAGCAGCCCTCGACTAGAAGGGACCCAGTACTTC.